This T cell receptor (beta chain) was sequenced for a study of metastatic and nonmetastatic thyroid tumors. For the study at large: Thyroid patients, malignant and benign, had repertoires compared across blood and tumor or nodule tissue.

Patients underwent thyroid surgery, and none had received any treatment before it. Comment on this clone: Since a much larger clone is just one base distant, this may be a read error. This sample includes further DNA sequences coding for the same CDR3.

CDR1 is SQVTM and CDR2 is ANQGSEA in the germline V gene. There are 14 residues in the CDR3. Per the original methods: It was from CDR3 differences across clinicopathological groups that a distant-metastasis classifier for papillary thyroid cancer was built. TCRdb re-called clones from the PCR reads using MiXCR. The V and J calls here are based on TCRdb, not the publication. The sample records 25,000 to 30,000 clones, roughly 15% being singletons. Material: blood. The sequence was obtained from a male donor with papillary thyroid cancer or a benign thyroid nodule (not recorded which). Some clones in this sample may be carry-over from other donors' samples. V and J are TRBV29-1 and TRBJ2-1, with D perhaps assigned TRBD1 or TRBD2 (5 bases each). CDR3 protein: CSVERGRSYNEQFF. The CDR3 nucleotides are TGCAGCGTTGAGAGGGGTCGGTCCTACAATGAGCAGTTCTTT.